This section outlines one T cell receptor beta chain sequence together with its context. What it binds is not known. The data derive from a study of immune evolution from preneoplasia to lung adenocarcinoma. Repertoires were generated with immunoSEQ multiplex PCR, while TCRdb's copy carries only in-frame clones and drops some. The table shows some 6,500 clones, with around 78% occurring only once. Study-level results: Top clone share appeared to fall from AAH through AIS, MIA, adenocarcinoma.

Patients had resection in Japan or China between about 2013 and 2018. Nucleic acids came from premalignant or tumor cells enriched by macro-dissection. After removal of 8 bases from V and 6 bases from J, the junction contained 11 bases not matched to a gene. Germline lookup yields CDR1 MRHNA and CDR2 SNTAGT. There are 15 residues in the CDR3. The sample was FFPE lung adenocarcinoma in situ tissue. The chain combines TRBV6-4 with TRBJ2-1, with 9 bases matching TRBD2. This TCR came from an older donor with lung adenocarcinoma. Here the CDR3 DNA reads TGTGCCAGCTCAAGAGTTAGCGGGGGCTCCAATGAGCAGTTCTTC. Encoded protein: CASSRVSGGSNEQFF.